This entry describes one T cell receptor (beta chain). This clonotype was detected only a few times. Its antigen remains unidentified. Base qualities are missing; no much larger clone stands one base away. Instrument on record: Illumina HiSeq 2500. Quantitative 5'-RACE with molecular barcodes was the method used to prepare the TCR beta libraries. The original methods were these. A new computational method, built on a probabilistic model of VDJ rearrangement, was used to identify disease-linked TCR variants. TCRdb applied fastp at Q25 and MiXCR to the public reads, then kept only in-frame beta chains. Every distinct CDR3 protein forms one entry, paired with its most common genes and DNA. These V and J calls derive from TCRdb rather than the authors' analysis. The sample records roughly 170,000 distinct CDR3 sequences, 8.5% to 10% of which are singletons. About 15% of the sample is in the top ten clones.

The data stem from a study of CD8 T cells in ankylosing spondylitis (TCRdb year 2017). Regarding the complete study: T cell receptor beta repertoires were profiled in healthy donors and ankylosing spondylitis patients so that disease-linked TCR variants could be found. The full study cohort comprised around 25 ankylosing spondylitis patients and approximately 100 healthy donors. Peripheral blood samples were taken, and synovial fluid was additionally collected from ankylosing spondylitis patients. What the authors observed across the whole study: The disease-linked clones showed a CD8+ phenotype and occurred at relatively low frequencies in peripheral blood. A TCR beta motif of several highly homologous amino acid variants appeared characteristic of blood from ankylosing spondylitis patients. Some motif variants had previously been reported in the synovial fluid and blood of reactive arthritis patients, which suggests shared mechanisms of disease initiation. The disease-linked clones were reported as significantly enriched in matched synovial fluid samples from ankylosing spondylitis patients.

The CDR3 goes from the cysteine to the phenylalanine over 14 residues. Just the 42-base CDR3 DNA is kept, in frame starting at base 1. The germline V gene yields ENHRY for CDR1 and SYGVKD for CDR2. The V and J ends are trimmed by 4 bases and 1 base, leaving 10 bases between them. The sample taken for sequencing was blood, either unsorted or a sorted T cell fraction (not recorded which). The rearranged chain carries TRBV10-3 and TRBJ1-1; the D segment could be TRBD1, given 5 matching bases. This receptor was obtained from a female donor with ankylosing spondylitis or in good health (not recorded which). The CDR3 sequence is CAISARQGNTEAFF. The DNA sequence is given as TGTGCCATCAGTGCTAGGCAGGGGAACACTGAAGCTTTCTTT.